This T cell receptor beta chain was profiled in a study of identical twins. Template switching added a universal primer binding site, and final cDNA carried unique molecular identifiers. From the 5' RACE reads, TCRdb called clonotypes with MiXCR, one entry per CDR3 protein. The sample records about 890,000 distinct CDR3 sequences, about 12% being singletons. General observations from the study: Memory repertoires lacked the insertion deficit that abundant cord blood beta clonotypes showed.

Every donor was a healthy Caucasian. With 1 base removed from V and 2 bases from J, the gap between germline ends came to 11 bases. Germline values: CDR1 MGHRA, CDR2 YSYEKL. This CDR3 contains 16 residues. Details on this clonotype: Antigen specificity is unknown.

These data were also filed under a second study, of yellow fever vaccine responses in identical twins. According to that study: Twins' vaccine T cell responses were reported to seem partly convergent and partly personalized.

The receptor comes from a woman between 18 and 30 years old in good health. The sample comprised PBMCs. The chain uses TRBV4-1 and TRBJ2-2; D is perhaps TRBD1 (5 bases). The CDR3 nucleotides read TGCGCCAGCAGCCAAGTTTCGCAGGGTAACACCGGGGAGCTGTTTTTT. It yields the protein CASSQVSQGNTGELFF.